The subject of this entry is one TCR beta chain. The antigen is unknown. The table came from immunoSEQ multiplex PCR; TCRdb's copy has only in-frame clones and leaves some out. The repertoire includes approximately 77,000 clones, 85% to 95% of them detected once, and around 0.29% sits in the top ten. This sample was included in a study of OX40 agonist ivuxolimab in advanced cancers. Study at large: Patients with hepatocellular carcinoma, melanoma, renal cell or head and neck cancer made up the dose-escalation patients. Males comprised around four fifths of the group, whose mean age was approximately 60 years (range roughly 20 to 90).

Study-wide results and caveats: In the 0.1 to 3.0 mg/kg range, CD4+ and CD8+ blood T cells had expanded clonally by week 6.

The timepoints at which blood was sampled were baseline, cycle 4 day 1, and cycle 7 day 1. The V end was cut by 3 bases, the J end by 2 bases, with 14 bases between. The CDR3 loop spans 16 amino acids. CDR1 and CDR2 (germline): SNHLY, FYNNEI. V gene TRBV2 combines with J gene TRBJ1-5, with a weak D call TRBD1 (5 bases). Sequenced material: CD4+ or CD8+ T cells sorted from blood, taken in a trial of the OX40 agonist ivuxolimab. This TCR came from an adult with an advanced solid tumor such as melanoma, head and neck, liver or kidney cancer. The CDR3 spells CASSEGLGLGNQPQHF. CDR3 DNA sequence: TGTGCCAGCAGTGAGGGTTTGGGGCTGGGCAATCAGCCCCAGCATTTT.